These 18 T cell receptor beta chains share one sample of origin, sequenced in a study of control samples from healthy donors and cancer patients. TCRdb keeps only in-frame clones here, not all; method: immunoSEQ multiplex PCR. The sample records 94,000 or so clones, less than 85% being singletons. Sequencing used PBMCs. These receptors all stem from a man aged 65 to 79 with lung cancer.

This chain uses TRBV18 with TRBJ1-1; 7 nucleotides line up with TRBD1. The germline V gene encodes CDR1 KGHSH and CDR2 LQKENI. The CDR3 totals 15 residues. Germline trimming cut 6 bases from V and 4 bases from J; bases unmatched to any gene: 11. CDR3 region: CASSPQGGPVTEAFF. For the CDR3, the DNA is TGTGCCAGCTCTCCCCAGGGGGGCCCGGTCACTGAAGCTTTCTTT.

This rearrangement joins TRBV27 to TRBJ2-7, with 13 bases identical to TRBD2. Unmatched junction bases numbered 8, after V lost 5 bases and J lost 1 base. Germline V gene sequence: CDR1 MNHEY, CDR2 SMNVEV (reference sequence). The CDR3 covers 17 residues. CDR3 in amino acids: CASSPGLAGRLSYEQYF. DNA of the CDR3: TGTGCCAGCAGTCCGGGACTAGCGGGGAGGCTTTCCTACGAGCAGTACTTC.

The chain recombines TRBV9 with TRBJ1-2; 7 nucleotides match TRBD1. V lost 4 bases, J lost 0 bases, and 6 bases stayed unmatched. CDR3 length: 15 amino acids. Germline V gene sequence: CDR1 SGDLS, CDR2 YYNGEE. CDR3: CASSPRDRPNYGYTF. The CDR3 region has the DNA TGTGCCAGCAGCCCCCGGGACAGACCTAACTATGGCTACACCTTC.

This clone was observed once. The chain combines TRBV6-2 or TRBV6-3 with TRBJ2-5; D is undetermined. The CDR3 is 14 residues long. Trimming removed 2 bases from V and 1 base from J, with 8 bases in between. Germline-derived CDR1 and CDR2 are MNHEY and SVGEGT. CDR3 sequence (DNA): TGTGCCAGCAGTTACGCGTTGATCCAAGAGACCCAGTACTTC. Its translation is CASSYALIQETQYF.

The V call is TRBV7-9, the J call TRBJ2-7, with 7 bases fitting TRBD2. The length of the CDR3 is 13 residues. Germline V gene data show CDR1 as SEHNR and CDR2 as FQNEAQ (reference sequence). V lost 3 bases and J lost 4; bases outside the gene matches: 3. CDR3 coding DNA: TGTGCCAGCAGCTTGGGCGGGGGTTACGAGCAGTACTTC. It yields the protein CASSLGGGYEQYF.

This sequence joins TRBV3-1 (or the pseudogene TRBV3-2) and TRBJ2-4; D uncertain. V lost 2 bases to trimming and J lost 0 bases, with 8 bases between them. The CDR3 runs 15 residues. Germline CDR1 reads LGHDT; CDR2 reads YNNKEL (reference sequence). The DNA for the CDR3 is TGTGCCAGCAGCCAAACCGGCATAGCCAAAAACATTCAGTACTTC. Translated, it gives CASSQTGIAKNIQYF.

The V gene is TRBV10-2, the J gene TRBJ2-1; possibly TRBD1 for D (5 bases). Trimming pared 3 bases from V and 8 bases from J, leaving 14 bases between. The CDR3 has 14 amino acids. The germline CDR1 and CDR2 sequences are WSHSY and SAAADI. Here the CDR3 DNA reads TGCGCCAGCAGTGACAGGACATTTTTCGATGAGCAGTTCTTC. As protein: CASSDRTFFDEQFF.

This clone was seen only once. This sequence joins TRBV7-2 and TRBJ1-2, with unresolved D. CDR1 is SGHTA and CDR2 is FQGNSA in the germline V gene. The CDR3 runs 15 residues. Trimming shortened V by 3 bases and J by 6 bases, and 17 bases separated the two germline ends. In DNA form, the CDR3 reads TGTGCCAGCAGCTTGGGCCCGGGAAGGGCGGATGGCTACACCTTC. It specifies CASSLGPGRADGYTF.

V is TRBV2 and J is TRBJ2-7, with 7 nucleotides matching TRBD2. In germline, CDR1 is SNHLY, CDR2 FYNNEI. The CDR3 contains 15 residues. The J segment lost 0 bases and the V segment lost 4 bases, leaving 6 bases of the junction unmatched. The CDR3 spells CASSVYGGSSYEQYF. CDR3 bases: TGTGCCAGCAGTGTGTATGGCGGGAGCTCCTACGAGCAGTACTTC. Based on the CDR3 plus reference TRBV2 and TRBJ2-7, the full variable domain is EPEVTQTPSHQVTQMGQEVILRCVPISNHLYFYWYRQILGQKVEFLVSFYNNEISEKSEIFDDQFSVERPDGSNFTLKIRSTKLEDSAMYFCASSVYGGSSYEQYFGPGTRLTVT.

This clone was found once. The chain employs TRBV7-9 and TRBJ2-1; D is unresolved. Germline loops: CDR1 SEHNR, CDR2 FQNEAQ (reference sequence). The CDR3 covers 11 residues. Deletions cut 5 bases from V and 10 bases from J, with 9 bases between. CDR3 in DNA: TGTGCCAGCAGCCACGGACGGGAGCAGTTCTTC. As protein: CASSHGREQFF. The variable domain in full, completed from reference TRBV7-9 and TRBJ2-1, reads DTGVSQNPRHKITKRGQNVTFRCDPISEHNRLYWYRQTLGQGPEFLTYFQNEAQLEKSRLLSDRFSAERPKGSFSTLEIQRTEQGDSAMYLCASSHGREQFFGPGTRLTVL.

The chain joins TRBV3-1 (or the pseudogene TRBV3-2) to TRBJ2-5; either TRBD1 or TRBD2 may supply D (6 bases each). The CDR3 length is 16 residues. Trimming removed 4 bases at V and 2 bases at J, with 17 bases between. Per the germline V gene, CDR1 is LGHDT and CDR2 is YNNKEL (reference sequence). The CDR3 spells CASSLRRSGAQETQYF. CDR3 DNA: TGTGCCAGCAGCCTCAGGCGGTCGGGGGCTCAAGAGACCCAGTACTTC.

The V and J genes are TRBV11-2 and TRBJ2-5; 13 bases line up with TRBD2. Trimming at V came to 1 base and at J to 2 bases, leaving 4 bases not matched to a gene. The CDR3 contains 17 residues. In germline, CDR1 is SGHAT, CDR2 FQNNGV. DNA of the CDR3: TGTGCCAGCAGCTTAGGGACTAGCGGGAGTTTTCAAGAGACCCAGTACTTC. Amino acid sequence: CASSLGTSGSFQETQYF.

This clone showed up just once. This rearrangement joins TRBV19 to TRBJ2-3; 9 bases map to TRBD2. The CDR3 has 15 residues. CDR1 and CDR2 from the germline V gene are LNHDA and SQIVND (reference sequence). Unmatched junction bases numbered 4, after V lost 4 bases and J lost 2 bases. The CDR3 reads CASSRSGGFTDTQYF. The CDR3 DNA follows: TGTGCCAGTAGTAGGAGCGGGGGGTTCACAGATACGCAGTATTTT.

The CDR3 is CASSLVRDGYEQYF. For the CDR3, the DNA is TGTGCCAGCAGCTTAGTCCGGGACGGCTACGAGCAGTACTTC. The genes are TRBV7-2 and TRBJ2-7, with D perhaps being TRBD1 or TRBD2 (5 bases each). With 1 base removed from V and 3 bases from J, the gap between germline ends came to 10 bases. The CDR3 length is 14 residues. The germline gives CDR1 SGHTA, CDR2 FQGNSA. The full variable domain, its missing parts supplied by reference TRBV7-2 and TRBJ2-7, is GAGVSQSPSNKVTEKGKDVELRCDPISGHTALYWYRQSLGQGLEFLIYFQGNSAPDKSGLPSDRFSAERTGGSVSTLTIQRTQQEDSAVYLCASSLVRDGYEQYFGPGTRLTVT.

The chain recombines TRBV7-9 with TRBJ2-3; D might be TRBD1 (5 bases). This CDR3 is 14 amino acids long. The V and J ends lost 5 bases and 4 bases respectively, with 13 bases between them. CDR1 is SEHNR and CDR2 is FQNEAQ in the germline V gene (reference sequence). CDR3 protein: CASSQTVSSDTQYF. In nucleotides, the CDR3 is TGTGCCAGCAGCCAGACAGTTTCCTCAGATACGCAGTATTTT.

The rearrangement links TRBV30 to TRBJ1-1; perhaps TRBD1 as D (5 bases). This CDR3 spans 12 amino acids. The germline gives CDR1 GTSNPN, CDR2 SVGIG (reference sequence). Trimming removed 2 bases at V and 6 bases at J, with 10 bases between. This CDR3 is CAWSRRGPEAFF. In DNA form, the CDR3 reads TGTGCCTGGAGTCGGCGGGGCCCTGAAGCTTTCTTT.

The J gene is TRBJ2-7, the V gene TRBV28, with 7 bases that match TRBD1. After removal of 6 bases from V and 2 bases from J, the junction contained 7 bases not matched to a gene. Germline CDR1 and CDR2: MDHEN and SYDVKM. This CDR3 spans 14 amino acids. This CDR3 reads CASRTSGQTYEQYF. The CDR3 bases are TGTGCCAGCAGAACCTCGGGACAGACCTACGAGCAGTACTTC.

The rearrangement joins TRBV18 to TRBJ2-7; 12 nucleotides match TRBD1. The CDR3 contains 13 residues. CDR1 and CDR2 from the germline V gene are KGHSH and LQKENI. With 7 bases clipped from V and 5 bases from J, the junction kept 3 bases outside the gene matches. This chain's CDR3 is CASWGQGANEQYF. In DNA form, the CDR3 reads TGTGCCAGCTGGGGACAGGGGGCGAACGAGCAGTACTTC.